The T cell receptor (beta chain) described here comes from a study of CD8 T cells in ankylosing spondylitis. This clonotype was detected ten times or more. Antigen: not known. Study outcomes and limitations: Relatively scarce in peripheral blood, disease-linked clones were CD8+. Matched ankylosing spondylitis synovial fluid reportedly contained a significantly enriched population of disease-linked clones. What seemed typical of ankylosing spondylitis blood was a TCR beta motif built from eight highly homologous variants.

Quantitative 5'-RACE was performed with molecular barcodes, and it yielded the TCR beta libraries. TCRdb re-derived calls from the 5' RACE reads in MiXCR, one entry per CDR3 protein. This sample has fewer than 130,000 distinct CDR3 sequences, with nearly 25% found just once. Source material: synovial fluid, either unsorted or a sorted T cell fraction (not recorded which). The sequence was obtained from a male donor with ankylosing spondylitis.

The CDR3 reads CASSLDQGVSYEQYF. Here the CDR3 DNA reads TGTGCCAGCAGCTTAGACCAGGGCGTTTCCTACGAGCAGTACTTC. The V call is TRBV7-6, the J call TRBJ2-7; D is perhaps TRBD1 (5 bases). The germline CDR1 and CDR2 sequences are SGHVS and FNYEAQ. V was clipped by 1 base and J by 1 base, with 11 bases between them. This CDR3 has 15 amino acids. Based on the CDR3 plus reference TRBV7-6 and TRBJ2-7, the full variable domain is GAGVSQSPRYKVTKRGQDVALRCDPISGHVSLYWYRQALGQGPEFLTYFNYEAQQDKSGLPNDRFSAERPEGSISTLTIQRTEQRDSAMYRCASSLDQGVSYEQYFGPGTRLTVT.